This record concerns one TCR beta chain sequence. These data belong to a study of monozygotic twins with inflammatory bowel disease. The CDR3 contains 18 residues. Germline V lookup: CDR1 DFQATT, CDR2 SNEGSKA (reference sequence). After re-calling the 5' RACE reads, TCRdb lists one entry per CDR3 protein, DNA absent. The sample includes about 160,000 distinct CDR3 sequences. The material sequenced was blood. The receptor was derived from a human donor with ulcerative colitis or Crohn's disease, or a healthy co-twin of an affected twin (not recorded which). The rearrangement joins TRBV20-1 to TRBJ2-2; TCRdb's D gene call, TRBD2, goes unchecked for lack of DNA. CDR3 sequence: CSARDPAAGGLSTGELFF.